This T cell receptor beta chain originates from a study of cytomegalovirus exposure and HLA in healthy donors. Study context: Early released data had roughly 81 million unique TCRs, all coming from HLA-typed donors.

This clone was seen only once. Its antigen is not known. A multiplex PCR was run with 60 Vbeta primers and 13 Jbeta primers. Repertoires were generated with immunoSEQ multiplex PCR, while TCRdb's copy carries only in-frame clones and drops some. The data contain about 180,000 clones, 82% of them seen just once; the ten biggest clones take up more than 0.5%. CDR3 length: 15 amino acids. The germline CDR1 and CDR2 sequences are SGHRS and YFSETQ. Unmatched junction bases numbered 10, after V lost 5 bases and J lost 7 bases. Broader study findings: According to an earlier analysis, most TCR beta V segments yielded productive rearrangements about 90% or about 30% of the time. Researchers counted around 160 TCR beta chains as cytomegalovirus-associated.

This sequence joins TRBV5-1 and TRBJ2-7; 12 bases map to TRBD2. This clonotype was sampled from a woman between 45 and 60 years old in good health and CMV-seronegative. The sample consisted of PBMCs. The CDR3 here is CASSFGTSGLGEQYF. As DNA, the CDR3 is TGCGCCAGCAGTTTCGGGACTAGCGGGTTGGGAGAGCAGTACTTC.